A selection of T cell receptor beta chains follows, all from one sample in a study of blood T cells in healthy people across ages. TCRdb re-called the 5' RACE reads through MiXCR, storing one row per CDR3 protein. The sample contains under 2 million distinct CDR3 sequences, around 36% of which appear only once. Sample: blood. All receptors come from a woman aged 30 to 39 in good health. CDR3s include the opening cysteine and the closing phenylalanine or tryptophan.

cdr3_aa	v_call	j_call
CASSQRGRNTDTQYF	TRBV3-1	TRBJ2-3
CASSQDQGSPPDTQYF	TRBV4-1	TRBJ2-3
CASSHPTGKGEQYF	TRBV4-1	TRBJ2-7
CASSQGTGIPDEQHF	TRBV27	TRBJ2-7
CSASTGDRGYF	TRBV20-1	TRBJ2-7
CASRADRRIQYF	TRBV6-1	TRBJ2-4
CASSGGLGQGALVGTDTQYF	TRBV6-1	TRBJ2-3
CAPPEAGRGDTQYF	TRBV9	TRBJ2-3
CAWSDPGPGYTF	TRBV30	TRBJ1-2
CASSNPPPGAGELFF	TRBV7-7	TRBJ2-2
CASSPRTMKETQYF	TRBV18	TRBJ2-5
CASSLFTGATEAFF	TRBV7-2	TRBJ1-1
CASSTTGVGDYGYTF	TRBV12-3/TRBV12-4	TRBJ1-2
CASSLLSGGGAYNEQFF	TRBV12-3/TRBV12-4	TRBJ2-1
CASSYSKLASGGNTDTQYF	TRBV6-5	TRBJ2-3
CASSLVLRGANEQFF	TRBV7-2	TRBJ2-1
CSARYLSGDNEQFF	TRBV20-1	TRBJ2-1
CASSGWTTDTQYF	TRBV2	TRBJ2-3